The rows below give T cell receptor beta chains drawn from one sample of a study of T cell responses to AZD1222 COVID-19 vaccine. The method was immunoSEQ multiplex PCR; TCRdb's version includes in-frame clones alone and lacks a portion of them. The table records 110,000 or so clones, roughly 89% of them present only once. The specimen was peripheral blood, collected on day 0 of MenACWY control vaccination. Every receptor here comes from an adult in good health. Each CDR3 is given with its conserved first and last residue. D genes are given only for firm matches. Some rows have no size entry. The others give once, few or many, or a class for an expanded clone.

abundance,v_gene,j_gene,d_gene,CDR3aa,CDR3nt
-,TRBV27,TRBJ1-6,-,CASSKQGLPDPLYNSPLHF,TGTGCCAGCAGTAAGCAGGGACTCCCGGACCCCCTATATAATTCACCCCTCCACTTT
once,TRBV7-9,TRBJ1-1,TRBD1,CASGNRDRGRRTEAFF,TGTGCCAGCGGAAACCGGGACAGGGGGCGAAGAACTGAAGCTTTCTTT
-,TRBV29-1,TRBJ1-5,-,CSVQGNPNQPQHF,TGCAGCGTGCAGGGGAACCCTAATCAGCCCCAGCATTTT
-,TRBV21-1,TRBJ1-5,-,CASSKRDRASNQPQHF,TGTGCCAGCAGCAAACGGGACAGGGCGAGCAATCAGCCCCAGCATTTT
-,TRBV27,TRBJ2-1,-,CASSLGPAYEQFF,TGTGCCAGCAGTTTAGGTCCTGCCTATGAGCAGTTCTTC
-,TRBV11-2,TRBJ1-4,-,CASSPSGNEKLFF,TGTGCCAGCAGCCCCTCGGGGAATGAAAAACTGTTTTTT
-,TRBV7-9,TRBJ1-4,TRBD1,CASSPGGQGEKLFF,TGTGCCAGCAGCCCCGGGGGACAGGGAGAAAAACTGTTTTTT
-,TRBV4-1,TRBJ1-2,-,CASSQESAGFGGYTF,TGCGCCAGCAGCCAAGAGTCAGCAGGGTTCGGCGGCTACACCTTC
-,TRBV7-2,TRBJ1-5,-,CASSLGPWGGGNQPQHF,TGTGCCAGCAGCTTAGGGCCCTGGGGAGGGGGCAATCAGCCCCAGCATTTT
few,TRBV4-2,TRBJ1-6,TRBD1,CASSPLGTGDSYNSPLHF,TGTGCCAGCAGCCCACTGGGGACAGGGGATTCCTATAATTCACCCCTCCACTTT
-,TRBV30,TRBJ1-2,-,CAWSDAIRGGYAYGYTF,TGTGCCTGGAGTGACGCGATTCGGGGGGGATATGCCTATGGCTACACCTTC
-,TRBV29-1,TRBJ2-3,-,CSALDGTDTQYF,TGCAGCGCTCTGGACGGAACAGATACGCAGTATTTT
-,TRBV10-1,TRBJ2-1,TRBD2,CASSERTGRGGTYNEQFF,TGCGCCAGCAGTGAGAGAACCGGGAGGGGGGGTACCTACAATGAGCAGTTCTTC
-,TRBV6-1,TRBJ2-7,-,CASSDIVGAYEQYF,TGTGCCAGCAGTGACATAGTTGGTGCCTACGAGCAGTACTTC
-,TRBV27,TRBJ2-7,TRBD1,CASSQDRLSEQYF,TGTGCCAGCAGTCAGGACAGGCTAAGCGAGCAGTACTTC
-,TRBV19,TRBJ1-2,TRBD1,CASSTPTGGQGYTF,TGTGCCAGTAGTACCCCTACAGGGGGTCAAGGCTACACCTTC
once,TRBV6-1,TRBJ2-7,-,CASSEAGFSYEQYF,TGTGCCAGCAGTGAAGCAGGGTTCTCCTACGAGCAGTACTTC
-,TRBV3-1/TRBV3-2,TRBJ1-6,TRBD1,CASSLGRVQGGSPLHF,TGTGCCAGCAGCCTCGGAAGGGTCCAGGGGGGTTCACCCCTCCACTTT
once,TRBV10-3,TRBJ1-6,TRBD1,CAISESTGYNSPLHF,TGTGCCATCAGTGAGTCGACAGGGTATAATTCACCCCTCCACTTT
few,TRBV3-1/TRBV3-2,TRBJ1-1,-,CASSQAHRGIMNTEAFF,TGTGCCAGCAGCCAGGCCCACAGAGGCATCATGAACACTGAAGCTTTCTTT
-,TRBV5-6,TRBJ2-7,-,CASSQIGRPPYEQYF,TGTGCCAGCAGCCAAATTGGCAGGCCCCCCTACGAGCAGTACTTC
-,TRBV5-4,TRBJ2-5,-,CASSGQQGQETQYF,TGTGCCAGCAGCGGCCAACAGGGTCAAGAGACCCAGTACTTC
-,TRBV6-9,TRBJ2-7,TRBD2,CARRTSGSYEQYF,TGTGCCAGGCGGACTAGCGGGTCCTACGAGCAGTACTTC
-,TRBV7-3,TRBJ1-2,TRBD1,CASSIGQGEGYTF,TGTGCCAGCAGTATCGGACAGGGGGAAGGCTACACCTTC
-,TRBV9,TRBJ1-1,-,CASSVPQGGNTEAFF,TGTGCCAGCAGCGTACCCCAGGGAGGGAACACTGAAGCTTTCTTT
-,TRBV12-5,TRBJ2-3,-,CASGSEDTQYF,TGTGCTAGTGGTTCCGAGGATACGCAGTATTTT
-,TRBV3-1/TRBV3-2,TRBJ1-4,-,CASSHVNKEEKLFF,TGTGCCAGCAGCCACGTGAACAAAGAAGAAAAACTGTTTTTT
-,TRBV7-9,TRBJ1-3,-,CASSLTDAIYF,TGTGCCAGCAGCTTAACAGACGCCATATATTTT
-,TRBV9,TRBJ2-5,TRBD1,CASSVGPDREETQYF,TGTGCCAGCAGCGTAGGGCCTGACAGGGAAGAGACCCAGTACTTC
-,TRBV19,TRBJ1-6,-,CASGVGSTGTPLHF,TGTGCCAGTGGGGTTGGTAGCACTGGGACACCCCTCCACTTT
-,TRBV4-1,TRBJ1-1,-,CASSQGVGYNTEAFF,TGCGCCAGCAGCCAAGGGGTTGGGTACAACACTGAAGCTTTCTTT
-,TRBV5-6,TRBJ1-3,-,CASRPLSDSGNTIYF,TGTGCCAGCAGGCCCCTCAGTGACTCTGGAAACACCATATATTTT
-,TRBV5-1,TRBJ1-2,-,CATTPSPGASYGYTF,TGCGCCACAACCCCCTCGCCAGGCGCCTCCTATGGCTACACCTTC
-,TRBV7-2,TRBJ1-1,-,CASSFGWARPEAFF,TGTGCCAGCAGCTTTGGCTGGGCGAGGCCTGAAGCTTTCTTT
-,TRBV6-5,TRBJ1-1,-,CASSYSSRGRNTEAFF,TGTGCCAGCAGTTACTCGAGCAGGGGTCGGAACACTGAAGCTTTCTTT
-,TRBV6-5,TRBJ1-1,-,CASGRAHTEAFF,TGTGCCTCGGGCAGGGCTCACACTGAAGCTTTCTTT
-,TRBV7-9,TRBJ1-5,-,CASSFGGIGQPQHF,TGTGCCAGCAGCTTTGGGGGGATAGGACAGCCCCAGCATTTT
-,TRBV7-2,TRBJ2-5,TRBD1,CASSFGGTVKRETQYF,TGTGCCAGCAGCTTTGGTGGGACAGTTAAGAGGGAGACCCAGTACTTC
-,TRBV7-9,TRBJ1-1,-,CASSFPRNTEAFF,TGTGCCAGCAGCTTCCCCCGGAACACTGAAGCTTTCTTT
-,TRBV11-2,TRBJ2-2,-,CASSLVMGWELFF,TGTGCCAGCAGCTTAGTAATGGGGTGGGAGCTGTTTTTT
-,TRBV11-3,TRBJ2-2,-,CASSTKSGSTGELFF,TGTGCCAGCAGCACCAAGTCCGGAAGCACCGGGGAGCTGTTTTTT
-,TRBV3-1/TRBV3-2,TRBJ2-3,-,CASSQFTAYTDTQYF,TGTGCCAGCAGCCAATTCACAGCCTACACAGATACGCAGTATTTT
-,TRBV19,TRBJ2-3,-,CASSPPHTDTQYF,TGTGCCAGTAGCCCCCCCCACACAGATACGCAGTATTTT
-,TRBV7-3,TRBJ2-1,TRBD2,CASSQRGAYNEQFF,TGTGCCAGCAGTCAGCGGGGCGCCTACAATGAGCAGTTCTTC
once,TRBV28,TRBJ1-1,-,CASSFKGQNTEAFF,TGTGCCAGCAGTTTTAAGGGGCAGAACACTGAAGCTTTCTTT
-,TRBV20-1,TRBJ2-1,-,CSASLGRGAYNEQFF,TGCAGTGCTAGTTTGGGGCGGGGCGCCTACAATGAGCAGTTCTTC
-,TRBV29-1,TRBJ2-1,TRBD2,CSVESGLVLSYNEQFF,TGCAGCGTTGAATCCGGACTAGTCCTATCCTACAATGAGCAGTTCTTC
-,TRBV13,TRBJ1-3,TRBD1,CASSYRDRGNTIYF,TGTGCCAGCAGCTACCGGGACAGGGGAAACACCATATATTTT
-,TRBV7-2,TRBJ1-1,TRBD1,CASSRGQVGTEAFF,TGTGCCAGCAGCAGAGGACAGGTCGGCACTGAAGCTTTCTTT